This passage covers 24 T cell receptor beta chains from one sample sequenced in a study of identical twins. Via MiXCR, TCRdb re-called the 5' RACE reads, giving one row per CDR3 protein. The repertoire consists of hundreds of thousands of distinct CDR3 sequences, with 8% to 9.5% occurring once and the leading ten covering 6% to 8.5%. The same sample was also used in a study of yellow fever vaccine responses in identical twins.

Material for sequencing was CD8+ T cells sorted from blood. These receptors were obtained from a woman between 18 and 29 years old in good health.

This clonotype was counted a few times. The germline gene is not matched at one end of the junction; a read error may be the cause. The chain uses TRBV7-7 and TRBJ2-3; 7 positions agree with TRBD2. In germline, CDR1 is SSHAT, CDR2 FNYEAQ (reference sequence). The CDR3 spans 15 residues. The CDR3 region is CASSLKTSETDTQYF. Written as DNA, the CDR3 is TGTGCTAGCAGCTTAAAAACTAGCGAAACAGATACGCAGTATTTT.

The chain employs TRBV6-2 or TRBV6-3 and TRBJ2-5, with 9 bases fitting TRBD1. The CDR3 spans 15 residues. The J segment lost 5 bases and the V segment lost 4 bases, leaving 8 bases of the junction unmatched. Per the germline V gene, CDR1 is MNHEY and CDR2 is SVGEGT. The CDR3 sequence is CASSFRTGVWETQYF. The DNA of the CDR3 is TGTGCCAGCAGTTTCAGGACAGGGGTATGGGAGACCCAGTACTTC.

This clonotype was seen repeatedly, ten times or more. The chain employs TRBV29-1 and TRBJ2-5; 11 positions agree with TRBD2. This CDR3 comprises 16 residues. Trimming at V came to 5 bases and at J to 3 bases, leaving 11 bases not matched to a gene. Germline loops: CDR1 SQVTM, CDR2 ANQGSEA. CDR3 coding DNA: TGCAGCGTTACTTTGGGGACTAGCGGCCACAAAGAGACCCAGTACTTC. The encoded protein is CSVTLGTSGHKETQYF.

The rearrangement uses TRBV7-9 and TRBJ2-1, with D possibly called TRBD1 or TRBD2 (5 bases each). The CDR3 spans 14 residues. The germline V gene has CDR1 SEHNR and CDR2 FQNEAQ (reference sequence). Trimming removed 0 bases from V and 10 bases from J, with 13 bases in between. DNA for the CDR3: TGTGCCAGCAGCTTAGCGGTACAGAGGGGAGAGCAGTTCTTC. Translating it yields CASSLAVQRGEQFF.

This clonotype was seen many times. J is TRBJ2-7 and V is TRBV7-2, with D maybe TRBD2 (6 bases). Per the germline V gene, CDR1 is SGHTA and CDR2 is FQGNSA. V gave up 3 bases and J gave up 2 bases, with 11 bases separating them. The CDR3 is 14 amino acids. CDR3: CASSFGGIPYEQYF. Written as DNA, the CDR3 is TGTGCCAGCAGCTTTGGCGGGATACCCTACGAGCAGTACTTC.

The chain recombines TRBV20-1 with TRBJ2-3; 8 bases line up with TRBD1. Germline V gives CDR1 DFQATT, CDR2 SNEGSKA (reference sequence). J gave up 4 bases and V 4 bases, and 4 bases lay outside the gene matches. This CDR3 has 13 residues. CDR3 DNA: TGCAGTGCTAAAAGGACAGGGTCAGATACGCAGTATTTT. Encoded protein: CSAKRTGSDTQYF.

This clonotype was counted a few times. V usage is TRBV7-9 and J usage is TRBJ1-1; D possibly corresponds to TRBD1 (5 bases). The length of the CDR3 is 15 residues. Deletions cut 3 bases from V and 4 bases from J, with 15 bases between. From germline, CDR1 is SEHNR and CDR2 FQNEAQ (reference sequence). CDR3: CASSLLGGDSTEAFF. CDR3 bases: TGTGCCAGCAGCTTGCTCGGGGGGGACTCCACTGAAGCTTTCTTT.

In this sample, this clonotype turned up a few times. The chain uses TRBV7-9 and TRBJ2-7; the D gene is possibly TRBD1 (5 bases). Germline CDR1 SEHNR, CDR2 FQNEAQ (reference sequence). V lost 7 bases and J lost 1, with 11 bases in between. This CDR3 has 13 amino acids. The CDR3 here is CASTPTASYEQYF. The CDR3 bases are TGTGCCAGCACCCCGACAGCTTCCTACGAGCAGTACTTC.

This sequence joins TRBV20-1 and TRBJ2-7; TRBD1 is a possible D gene (5 bases). Per germline, CDR1 DFQATT and CDR2 SNEGSKA (reference sequence). The CDR3 totals 13 residues. Trimming removed 1 base from V and 4 bases from J, with 11 bases in between. CDR3 loop: CSARARASYEQYF. In DNA form, the CDR3 reads TGCAGTGCTAGAGCCAGGGCCAGTTACGAGCAGTACTTC.

This clonotype showed up many times. The chain is built from TRBV4-3 and TRBJ1-1; D gene ambiguous. The V gene's germline CDR1 is LGHNA and CDR2 YSLEER. The germline V and J ends were trimmed by 0 bases and 0 bases, with 8 bases remaining between them. The CDR3 contains 15 residues. The CDR3 nucleotides read TGCGCCAGCAGCCAAGAAAACAGTATGAACACTGAAGCTTTCTTT. It is translated as CASSQENSMNTEAFF.

This clonotype appeared many times. This sequence joins TRBV7-2 and TRBJ2-7; no firm D call. The CDR3 loop spans 14 amino acids. V lost 2 bases and J lost 3, with 11 bases in between. Germline loops: CDR1 SGHTA, CDR2 FQGNSA. The CDR3 DNA reads as TGTGCCAGCAGCTTAACATCTATGGGCTACGAGCAGTACTTC. Translated, it gives CASSLTSMGYEQYF.

At least ten counts were recorded for this clonotype. The germline gene is not matched at one end of the junction; a read error may be the cause. This chain links TRBV28 with TRBJ2-5; the match to TRBD2 covers 7 bases. The germline CDR1 and CDR2 sequences are MDHEN and SYDVKM. The CDR3 spans 14 residues. The CDR3 DNA sequence: TGTGCCAGCAGTGGGGGGGGTGCTCAAGGGACCCAGTACTTC. Its translation is CASSGGGAQGTQYF.

In this sample, this clonotype turned up many times. The chain links TRBV25-1 to TRBJ1-1, with unresolved D. Germline CDR1 reads MGHDK; CDR2 reads SYGVNS. The CDR3 length is 13 residues. The V end lost 10 bases, the J end lost 3 bases, and 15 bases lay between the germline ends. For the CDR3, the DNA is TGTGCCACATCTGGCGGCGCGTACACTGAAGCTTTCTTT. This codes for CATSGGAYTEAFF.

This clonotype has ten or more counts. The chain has TRBV5-6 and TRBJ2-5, with a weak D call TRBD1 (5 bases). The CDR3 loop spans 14 amino acids. Per the germline V gene, CDR1 is SGHDT and CDR2 is YYEEEE. V lost 0 bases to trimming and J lost 3 bases, with 9 bases between them. DNA for the CDR3: TGTGCCAGCAGCTTGGACAGGCCAGAAGAGACCCAGTACTTC. Encoded protein: CASSLDRPEETQYF.

This clonotype was counted at least ten times. The rearrangement joins TRBV29-1 to TRBJ2-3, with unresolved D. This CDR3 is 11 amino acids long. Trimming took 0 bases from V and 5 from J, leaving 3 bases between them. Germline V gene lookup returns CDR1 SQVTM and CDR2 ANQGSEA. For the CDR3, the DNA is TGCAGCGTTGAAGACGTAGATACGCAGTATTTT. Residues: CSVEDVDTQYF.

At least ten counts were recorded for this clonotype. This rearrangement joins TRBV28 to TRBJ2-2; 10 nucleotides agree with TRBD1. V lost 5 bases to trimming and J lost 6 bases; unmatched junction nucleotides: 6. Germline CDR1 is MDHEN and CDR2 is SYDVKM. This CDR3 has 15 residues. The CDR3 sequence is CASSGDRGDSGELFF. In DNA, the CDR3 is TGTGCCAGCAGTGGGGACAGGGGTGATTCCGGGGAGCTGTTTTTT.

This clonotype showed up many times. The rearrangement uses TRBV25-1 and TRBJ2-7, with 9 bases lining up with TRBD1. J gave up 2 bases and V 5 bases, and 4 bases lay outside the gene matches. CDR1 is MGHDK, CDR2 SYGVNS, per germline. The CDR3 contains 14 residues. CDR3 region: CASSRDREPYEQYF. As DNA, the CDR3 is TGTGCCAGCAGTCGGGACAGGGAACCCTACGAGCAGTACTTC.

This clonotype was seen repeatedly, ten times or more. The rearrangement uses TRBV28 and TRBJ2-3; perhaps TRBD2 as D (5 bases). In germline, CDR1 is MDHEN, CDR2 SYDVKM. This CDR3 has 13 residues. V lost 8 bases to trimming and J lost 4 bases, with 13 bases between them. DNA of the CDR3: TGTGCCAGCGCGTGGCTAGCTGCAGATACGCAGTATTTT. Protein sequence: CASAWLAADTQYF.

The chain joins TRBV7-6 to TRBJ2-3; 7 bases match TRBD2. V dropped 5 bases and J dropped 5; count of bases not matched to a gene: 7. The germline gives CDR1 SGHVS, CDR2 FNYEAQ. The CDR3 has 14 residues. The CDR3 DNA sequence: TGTGCCAGCAGCCCGGGACTATCGGGAGATACGCAGTATTTT. Its translation: CASSPGLSGDTQYF.

This chain links TRBV20-1 with TRBJ2-5; tentatively, D is TRBD1 (5 bases). This CDR3 contains 13 residues. Trimming took off 3 bases at V and 2 bases at J, with 10 bases between the two ends. Germline loops: CDR1 DFQATT, CDR2 SNEGSKA (reference sequence). The CDR3 loop is CSARETAQETQYF. DNA of the CDR3: TGCAGTGCTAGGGAGACAGCTCAAGAGACCCAGTACTTC.

This clonotype was seen ten or more times. The rearrangement joins TRBV20-1 to TRBJ1-1, with unresolved D. CDR3 length: 13 residues. V was pared by 0 bases and J by 3 bases, with 8 bases between. The germline V gene has CDR1 DFQATT and CDR2 SNEGSKA (reference sequence). The CDR3 DNA reads as TGCAGTGCTAGAGATCCCCCCTACACTGAAGCTTTCTTT. Its translation is CSARDPPYTEAFF.

This clonotype was recorded many times. V usage is TRBV20-1 and J usage is TRBJ2-7; 8 positions match TRBD2. V gave up 3 bases and J gave up 6 bases; unmatched junction bases: 4. The CDR3 contains 12 residues. CDR1 is DFQATT, CDR2 SNEGSKA, per germline (reference sequence). CDR3 residues: CSASALAVEQYF. The CDR3 DNA is TGCAGTGCTAGCGCACTAGCGGTCGAGCAGTACTTC.

This rearrangement joins TRBV7-3 to TRBJ1-1; D is undetermined. The CDR3 totals 13 residues. The V and J ends lost 6 bases and 3 bases respectively, with 11 bases between them. Germline loops: CDR1 SGHTA, CDR2 FQGTGA. This chain's CDR3 is CASRSGVDTEAFF. The CDR3 DNA sequence: TGTGCCAGCAGGTCTGGTGTAGACACTGAAGCTTTCTTT. The full variable domain, in which reference TRBV7-3 and TRBJ1-1 provide the parts outside the CDR3, is GAGVSQTPSNKVTEKGKYVELRCDPISGHTALYWYRQSLGQGPEFLIYFQGTGAADDSGLPNDRFFAVRPEGSVSTLKIQRTERGDSAVYLCASRSGVDTEAFFGQGTRLTVV.

This clonotype was observed at least ten times. V is TRBV3-1 and J is TRBJ2-1; unclear D gene. The CDR3 spans 16 residues. CDR1 is LGHDT, CDR2 YNNKEL, per germline (reference sequence). Trimming pared 1 base from V and 0 bases from J, leaving 10 bases between. The CDR3 region has the DNA TGTGCCAGCAGCCAAGGGCCGCAGCTCTCCTACAATGAGCAGTTCTTC. This sequence encodes CASSQGPQLSYNEQFF.